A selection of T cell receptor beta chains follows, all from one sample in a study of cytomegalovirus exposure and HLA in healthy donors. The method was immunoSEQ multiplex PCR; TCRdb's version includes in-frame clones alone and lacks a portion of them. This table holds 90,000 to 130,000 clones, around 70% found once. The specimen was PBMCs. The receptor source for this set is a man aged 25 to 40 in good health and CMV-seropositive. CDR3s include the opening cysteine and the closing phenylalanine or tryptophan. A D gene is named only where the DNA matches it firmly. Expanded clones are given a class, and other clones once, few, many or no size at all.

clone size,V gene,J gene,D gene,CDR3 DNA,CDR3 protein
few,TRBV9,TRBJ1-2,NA,TGTGCCAGCAGCGTAGCAGGGAGGGGGGAAGCTAACTATGGCTACACCTTC,CASSVAGRGEANYGYTF
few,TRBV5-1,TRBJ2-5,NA,TGCGCCAGCTCAGTCAGGGGTGCACAAGAGACCCAGTACTTC,CASSVRGAQETQYF
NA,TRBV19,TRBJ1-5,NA,TGTGCCAGTAGTATGAGCTACGATCAGCCCCAGCATTTT,CASSMSYDQPQHF
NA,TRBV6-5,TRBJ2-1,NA,TGTGCCAGCAGTCCTTTTGGGCGAGAGGGTGAGCAGTTCTTC,CASSPFGREGEQFF
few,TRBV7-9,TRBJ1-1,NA,TGTGCCAGCAGCTTAGCTACAGGACGGGGGACTGAAGCTTTCTTT,CASSLATGRGTEAFF
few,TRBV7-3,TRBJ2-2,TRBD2,TGTGCCAGCAGCTTACTCTCGGGAGGGACCGGGGAGCTGTTTTTT,CASSLLSGGTGELFF
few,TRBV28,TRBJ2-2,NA,TGTGCCAGCAGGTCAGGATGGAACACCGGGGAGCTGTTTTTT,CASRSGWNTGELFF
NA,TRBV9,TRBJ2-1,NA,TGTGCCAGCAGCGTAGCTTGGAGCTACAATGAGCAGTTCTTC,CASSVAWSYNEQFF
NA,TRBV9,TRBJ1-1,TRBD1,TGTGCCAGCAGCAAACGACCGGGACAGGGTAACACTGAAGCTTTCTTT,CASSKRPGQGNTEAFF
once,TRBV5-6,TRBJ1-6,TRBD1,TGTGCCAGCAGCTCCAATCAGGGGGCCAAGGGTTCACCCCTCCACTTT,CASSSNQGAKGSPLHF
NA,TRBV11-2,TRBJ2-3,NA,TGTGCCAGCAGCTTAAGAGCGGACTCTAGCACAGATACGCAGTATTTT,CASSLRADSSTDTQYF
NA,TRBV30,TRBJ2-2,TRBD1,TGTGCCTCGTCACGGGCAGGGGGCGCCACCGGGGAGCTGTTTTTT,CASSRAGGATGELFF
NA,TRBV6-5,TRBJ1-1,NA,TGTGCCAGCAGCACCGGGATCACTGAAGCTTTCTTT,CASSTGITEAFF
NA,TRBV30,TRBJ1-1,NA,TGTGCCTATCGAAGGAGGGACACTGAAGCTTTCTTT,CAYRRRDTEAFF
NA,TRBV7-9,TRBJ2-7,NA,TGTGCCAGCAGCTTAGGAGTGGGGAGGACTACCTACGAGCAGTACTTC,CASSLGVGRTTYEQYF
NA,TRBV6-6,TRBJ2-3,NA,TGTGCCAGCAGTTTGAGGGTAAATGCAGATACGCAGTATTTT,CASSLRVNADTQYF
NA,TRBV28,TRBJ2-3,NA,TGTGCAATTAGGACAGAGAACACAGATACGCAGTATTTT,CAIRTENTDTQYF
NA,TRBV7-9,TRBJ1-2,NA,TGTGCCAGCAGCTTAAGCGGGGAGGGGTGGGGCTACACCTTC,CASSLSGEGWGYTF
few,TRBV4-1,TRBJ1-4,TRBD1,TGCGCCAGCAGCCAAGGGGGACAGGGCATGAATGAAAAACTGTTTTTT,CASSQGGQGMNEKLFF
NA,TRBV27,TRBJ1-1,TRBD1,TGTGCCAGCAGTCAATTAGGGGGGGGGACAGGGAGGGACACTGAAGCTTTCTTT,CASSQLGGGTGRDTEAFF
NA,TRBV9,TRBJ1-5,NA,TGTGCCAGCAGCGTGACCTCTGGGAGCCAGCCCCAGCATTTT,CASSVTSGSQPQHF
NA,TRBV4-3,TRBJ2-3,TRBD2,TGCGCCAGCAGCCAAGGACGACTAGCGGGAGGAGCAGATACGCAGTATTTT,CASSQGRLAGGADTQYF
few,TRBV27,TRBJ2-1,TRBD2,TGTGCCAGCAGCTCTAGCGGGAGGTCGTTCAATGAGCAGTTCTTC,CASSSSGRSFNEQFF
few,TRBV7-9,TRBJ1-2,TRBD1,TGTGCCAGCAGCCGGACAGGGGATGGCTACACCTTC,CASSRTGDGYTF
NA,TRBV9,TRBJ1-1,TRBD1,TGTGCCAGCAGCGTACGAGGGGACAGGGCTGTACTTAGCACTGAAGCTTTCTTT,CASSVRGDRAVLSTEAFF
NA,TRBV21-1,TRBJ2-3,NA,TGTGCCAGCAGCAATGAGGTCCGCACAGATACGCAGTATTTT,CASSNEVRTDTQYF
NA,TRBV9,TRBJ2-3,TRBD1,TGTGCCAGCACCTCGGACAGGTTCACAGATACGCAGTATTTT,CASTSDRFTDTQYF
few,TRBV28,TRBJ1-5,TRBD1,TGTGCCAGCAGTTTATTAGACAGGGATAATCAGCCCCAGCATTTT,CASSLLDRDNQPQHF
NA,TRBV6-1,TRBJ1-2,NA,TGTGCCAGCAGTGTACAGGGATTTGGCTATGGCTACGCCTTC,CASSVQGFGYGYAF
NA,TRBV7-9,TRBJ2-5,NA,TGTGCCAGCAGCTCCCTCGTCCAGACCCAGTACTTC,CASSSLVQTQYF
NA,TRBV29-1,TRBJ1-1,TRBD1,TGCAGCGCAAGACAGGGAGAGGGGCGGACTGAAGCTTTCTTT,CSARQGEGRTEAFF
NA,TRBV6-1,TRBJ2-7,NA,TGTGCCAGCAGTGAAAGGGGACAACTGCCGTACGAGCAGTACTTC,CASSERGQLPYEQYF
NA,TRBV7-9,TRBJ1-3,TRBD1,TGTGCCAGCAGCTCGACAGGGTCTGGAAACACCATATATTTT,CASSSTGSGNTIYF
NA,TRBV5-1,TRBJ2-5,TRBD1,TGCGCCAGCAGCTTGGCGGGACAGGGGGCAGGACAAGGGACCCAGTACTTC,CASSLAGQGAGQGTQYF
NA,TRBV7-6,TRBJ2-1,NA,TGTGCCAGCAGCCTAGACTGGCCCCTAGCACCCAATGAGCAGTTCTTC,CASSLDWPLAPNEQFF
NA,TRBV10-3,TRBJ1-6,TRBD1,TGTGCCATCAGTGCCCAGGGGGCTGGATCACCCCTCCACTTT,CAISAQGAGSPLHF
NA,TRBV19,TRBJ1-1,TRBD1,TGTGCCAGTAGTCCGACAGGGACGAACACTGAAGCTTTCTTT,CASSPTGTNTEAFF
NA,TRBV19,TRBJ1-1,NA,TGTGCCAGTATTACAGCGAACACTGAAGCTTTCTTT,CASITANTEAFF